This TCR beta chain was obtained from a study of shared clonotypes between healthy human individuals (dated by TCRdb to the early 2020s). In the study overall: The cohort included a few men and a couple of women between 18 and 49 years of age. The study deeply sequenced blood TCR repertoires of several healthy adults to estimate repertoire size and the extent of clonotype sharing between individuals. Different laboratories and diverse techniques were used to prepare libraries and sequence TCR repertoires, to increase sequencing depth and limit assay-specific biases. For each donor, three plates each were used for CD4 naive and CD4 memory, two plates were used for CD8 naive, and one plate was used for CD8 memory. Leukapheresis yielded between about 0.8 and 9.5 billion PBMCs per donor. Paper-wide results and their limitations: Based on pairwise subsampling, the degree of clonotype sharing among donors was expected to be affected by sequencing depth. Even with the large sequencing depth, rarefaction of the sorted-subset datasets indicated that sequencing was incomplete. Sharing across a few donors was observed for roughly 5.4% of naive CD4, over 3% of naive CD8, 2% to 2.5% of memory CD4, and roughly 0.4% of memory CD8 clonotypes. Clonotypes shared by all four sorted-subset donors showed higher generation probabilities than non-shared clonotypes. Only blood was sampled, and tissue TCR repertoires likely differ from those in blood. Because the study included a small number of donors, the genetic and exposure-history diversity represented was limited. Naive subsets generally had larger estimated clonotype richness than memory subsets.

Using the deep immunoSEQ assay, multiplex PCR amplified TCR CDR3 regions from genomic DNA. For each cell subset, the extracted genomic DNA was distributed evenly across all wells of several immunoSEQ 96-well plates, and each plate served as one replicate. For sorted subsets, each replicate PCR was loaded with around 200 ng genomic DNA, equivalent to 32,000 or so T cell genomes. The purified libraries were quantified using a Qubit 3.0 fluorometer, sized with a Bioanalyzer 2100, and then quantified again using the KAPA Library Quantification kit. A separate single-read 150-cycle Illumina NextSeq 550 flow cell was used to sequence each immunoSEQ 96-well plate. The study's processing was this. Because the immunoSEQ output included only junctional sequences and no quality scores, the filtering could not be the same as the filtering used for full-length reads. Sequences were annotated with PyIR, a Python wrapper for IgBLAST v1.9, using IMGT germline references to assign V/J genes and CDR3. Reads were removed for weak V/J assignments (E-value above 1e-6), missing CDR3, stop codons, out-of-frame junctions, or ambiguous translated residues. A V3J clonotype was defined by an identical inferred V gene, J gene, and CDR3 amino acid sequence. The percentage overlap between two repertoires was calculated by dividing the number of shared unique clonotypes by the size of the smaller repertoire. RTK rarefaction, the Chao1 estimator, and Recon v2.1 estimates of unobserved clonotypes were used to assess repertoire richness. Generation probabilities were computed with OLGA for all TCRbeta clonotypes obtained by the gDNA method from four donors. This is the immuneACCESS table as TCRdb keeps it, with only in-frame sequences that have V and J called. A part of the clones is gone; compared with another copy, unresolved V genes explain less than half, and the rest is unexplained. The DNA was the basis for D and trimming; V, J and clone size are from that table. The sample includes about 770,000 clones, with just under 75% observed a single time. About 1.7% of the sample comes from the top ten.

This clone is a singleton in its sample. The antigen it recognizes is unknown. It has no much larger one-base neighbor in the sample; base qualities were not kept. Healthy HIV-negative adults with no recently reported acute infections or vaccinations were included as donors. Every donor was a Caucasian adult living in Nashville, Tennessee, USA. CD4+ T cells were enriched by magnetic negative selection, after which naive cells were positively selected on CD45RA and the negative fraction was taken as the memory subset. Blood was collected by leukapheresis, and PBMCs were isolated by Ficoll-Histopaque density gradient centrifugation and then cryopreserved in liquid nitrogen vapor phase. Analytical flow cytometry was used to check the purity and quantity of every magnetically sorted T cell population. From each sorted fraction, genomic DNA was isolated and quantified by UV absorbance on a Nanodrop 2000c.

Sequencing was performed on memory CD4+ T cells sorted from blood. Interpreted using the paper, the cell subset or site label stands for: CD45RA-negative fraction. The TCR originated in a woman in her 30s in good health.

The DNA reads TGTGCCAGCACAAGACAGGTAGTGTTTCTCAATGAGCAGTTCTTC. Translation gives CASTRQVVFLNEQFF. Recombination connected TRBV6-1 to TRBJ2-1; TRBD1 is possibly the D segment (6 matching bases). Cut back by 7 bases and 6 bases, the V and J ends lie 19 bases apart. In the germline V gene, CDR1 corresponds to MNHNS and CDR2 to SASEGT. From its cysteine to its phenylalanine, the CDR3 spans 15 amino acids. Only the CDR3 part of the read is kept: 45 bases, read in frame from the first base.